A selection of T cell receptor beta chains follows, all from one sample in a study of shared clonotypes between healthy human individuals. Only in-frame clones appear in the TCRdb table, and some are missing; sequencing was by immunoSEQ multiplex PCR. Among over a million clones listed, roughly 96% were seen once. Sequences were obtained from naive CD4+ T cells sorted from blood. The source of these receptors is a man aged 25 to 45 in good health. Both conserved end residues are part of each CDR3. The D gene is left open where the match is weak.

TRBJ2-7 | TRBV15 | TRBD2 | CATSRGTGLAGLEQYF
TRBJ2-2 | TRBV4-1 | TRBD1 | CASSHGQGADTGELFF
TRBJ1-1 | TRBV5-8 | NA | CASSRLGRMNTEAFF
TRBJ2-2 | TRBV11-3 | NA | CASSGGVGGELFF
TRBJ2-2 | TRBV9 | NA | CASSVDRRQTGELFF
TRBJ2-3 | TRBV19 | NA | CASSIPVGRTDTQYF
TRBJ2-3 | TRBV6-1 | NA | CASSETRASTDTQYF
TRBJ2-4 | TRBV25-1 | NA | CASRAPGLDGKNIQYF
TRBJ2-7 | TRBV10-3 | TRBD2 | CAISQPGTSGTYEQYF
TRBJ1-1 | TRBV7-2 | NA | CASSLAGARAFF
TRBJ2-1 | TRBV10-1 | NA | CASSETALSYNEQFF
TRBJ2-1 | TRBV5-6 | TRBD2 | CASSGRVWREIRNEQFF
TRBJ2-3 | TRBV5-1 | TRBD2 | CASSFRGLAVRGRDTDTQYF
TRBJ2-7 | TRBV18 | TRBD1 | CASSPRPGTGSYEQYF
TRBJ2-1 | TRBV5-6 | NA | CASSFTAVGYNEQFF
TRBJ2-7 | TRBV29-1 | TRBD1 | CSVQGGQGHGEQYF
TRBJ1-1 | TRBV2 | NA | CASSRTVPTDAAFF
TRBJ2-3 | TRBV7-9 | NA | CASSLAPPSTDTQYF
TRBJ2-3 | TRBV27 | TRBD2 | CASSLSILAGVADTQYF
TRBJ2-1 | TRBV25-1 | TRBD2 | CASARTSGRANEQFF
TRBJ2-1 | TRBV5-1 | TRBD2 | CASSLAGGASRIDEQFF
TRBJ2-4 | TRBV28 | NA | CASSFRLWGERPLAKNIQYF
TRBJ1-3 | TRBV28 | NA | CASSLGGRGNTIYF
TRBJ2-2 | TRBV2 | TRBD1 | CASSGQGLNTGELFF
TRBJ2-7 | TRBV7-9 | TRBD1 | CASSSSRTGANSYEQYF
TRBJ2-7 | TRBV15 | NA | CATSRVPNEQYF
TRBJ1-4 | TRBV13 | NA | CASSETGRNEKLFF
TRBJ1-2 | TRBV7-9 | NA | CASSLFYHGYTF
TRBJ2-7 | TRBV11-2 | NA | CASSLGLPNEQYF